This is a list of T cell receptor beta chains from one sample in a study of T cells after yellow fever vaccination. TCRdb re-called the 5' RACE reads through MiXCR, storing one row per CDR3 protein. The table lists over 250,000 distinct CDR3 sequences, approximately 5.2% of them singletons. Sample: CD4+ T cells sorted from PBMCs, taken on the day of the yellow fever booster vaccination. The receptor source for this set is a man aged 18 to 29 who received the YFV17D yellow fever vaccine. CDR3s include the opening cysteine and the closing phenylalanine or tryptophan. A D gene is named only where the DNA matches it firmly. The size entry is marked missing in some rows and otherwise reads once, few, many or a size class.

V gene	J gene	D gene	clone size	CDR3 DNA	CDR3 protein
TRBV4-3	TRBJ2-4	.	many	TGCGCCAGCAGCCAAGATTACCCGGGGGGCGAGTTCAACATTCAGTACTTC	CASSQDYPGGEFNIQYF
TRBV19	TRBJ2-5	TRBD2	few	TGTGCCAGCGCCGGGACTACCGTCGGGACCCAGTACTTC	CASAGTTVGTQYF
TRBV4-3	TRBJ2-5	TRBD1	.	TGCGCCAGCAGCCGAGCAGGGGGTCGACAAGGGGAGACCCAGTACTTC	CASSRAGGRQGETQYF
TRBV6-2/TRBV6-3	TRBJ1-1	.	few	TGTGCCAGCAGTGACCCAGGCGGGAACACTGAAGCTTTCTTT	CASSDPGGNTEAFF
TRBV15	TRBJ1-4	.	.	TGTGCCACCAGCAGAGATTCAGGGTGGGATGAAAAACTGTTTTTT	CATSRDSGWDEKLFF
TRBV20-1	TRBJ2-7	.	.	TGCAGTGTCCCTGGGCAGGGAAGATTGGTCAACGAGCAGTACTTC	CSVPGQGRLVNEQYF
TRBV6-1	TRBJ2-1	TRBD1	.	TGTGCCAGCAGTGAAATGGGACAGTCGACCTACAATGAGCAGTTCTTC	CASSEMGQSTYNEQFF
TRBV7-2	TRBJ2-7	TRBD1	many	TGTGCCAGCAGCCCCCAGACAGGGTACGAGCAGTACTTC	CASSPQTGYEQYF
TRBV29-1	TRBJ2-3	TRBD2	.	TGCAGCGTACTAGCGGGGAGCACAGATACGCAGTATTTT	CSVLAGSTDTQYF
TRBV3-1	TRBJ1-1	.	few	TGTGCCAGCAGCCAAGGGCAGGGGCGGGGGACTGAAGCTTTCTTT	CASSQGQGRGTEAFF
TRBV7-9	TRBJ2-1	.	.	TGTGCCAGCAGCTTTGGGAATTTGGTTATGGATGAGCAGTTCTTC	CASSFGNLVMDEQFF
TRBV5-4	TRBJ2-1	.	.	TGTGCCAGCAGCTTGTGGGGCCCTACTGCTTCCTACAATGAGCAGTTCTTC	CASSLWGPTASYNEQFF
TRBV7-9	TRBJ2-3	.	few	TGTGCCAGCAGCTTGGATACAGGGTTTAAGGATACGCAGTATTTT	CASSLDTGFKDTQYF
TRBV10-3	TRBJ2-6	.	many	TGTGCCATCAGTGAGTTCCTGCAATTTGACTCTGGGGCCAACGTCCTGACTTTC	CAISEFLQFDSGANVLTF
TRBV23-1	TRBJ1-5	.	.	TGCGCCAGCACAGGGGCCGGTTGCAATCAGCCCCAGCATTTT	CASTGAGCNQPQHF
TRBV28	TRBJ1-1	.	few	TGTGCCAGCAGTTTTCGGACGGATGACTTAGAAGCTTTCTTT	CASSFRTDDLEAFF
TRBV7-3	TRBJ2-2	.	.	TGTGCCAGCAGCGGGGCGGACACCGGGGAGCTGTTTTTT	CASSGADTGELFF
TRBV28	TRBJ2-1	.	many	TGTGCCAGCAGGAGACCTCAGGTCAATGAGCAGTTCTTC	CASRRPQVNEQFF